These T cell receptor beta chains were read from a single sample in a study of T cell changes during pregnancy in multiple sclerosis. Assay used: immunoSEQ multiplex PCR; TCRdb lists only in-frame clones, some missing. The sample has about 25,000 clones, roughly 86% seen once. Material: CD4+ T cells from peripheral blood mononuclear cells, obtained in the second trimester of pregnancy. The receptor source for this set is a female donor in good health, enrolled as a control in a pregnancy study. Each CDR3 is given with its conserved first and last residue. A D gene is named only where the DNA matches it firmly.

CDR3 length: 14
D gene: NA
J gene: TRBJ1-2
V gene: TRBV7-6
CDR3 protein: CASSLRGGNYGYTF

CDR3 length: 14
D gene: TRBD1
J gene: TRBJ1-5
V gene: TRBV5-4
CDR3 protein: CASSNTGEFQPQHF

CDR3 length: 14
D gene: NA
J gene: TRBJ2-3
V gene: TRBV19
CDR3 protein: CASSPPDGIDTQYF

CDR3 length: 12
D gene: NA
J gene: TRBJ2-7
V gene: TRBV7-2
CDR3 protein: CASSLRQGAQYF

CDR3 length: 17
D gene: TRBD2
J gene: TRBJ2-5
V gene: TRBV7-3
CDR3 protein: CASSLSPAGGDQETQYF

CDR3 length: 14
D gene: TRBD1
J gene: TRBJ2-5
V gene: TRBV7-9
CDR3 protein: CASLHRGLQETQYF

CDR3 length: 15
D gene: NA
J gene: TRBJ2-7
V gene: TRBV11-2
CDR3 protein: CASSLDRGVSYEQYF

CDR3 length: 13
D gene: NA
J gene: TRBJ1-5
V gene: TRBV6-6
CDR3 protein: CASHLQLNQPQHF

CDR3 length: 19
D gene: TRBD1
J gene: TRBJ1-2
V gene: TRBV5-4
CDR3 protein: CASSLDRFRQGITNYGYTF

CDR3 length: 13
D gene: NA
J gene: TRBJ1-1
V gene: TRBV4-1
CDR3 protein: CASSQEAAGRTFF

CDR3 length: 15
D gene: TRBD1
J gene: TRBJ1-5
V gene: TRBV19
CDR3 protein: CASSLPGQGYQPQHF

CDR3 length: 13
D gene: TRBD2
J gene: TRBJ2-1
V gene: TRBV6-5
CDR3 protein: CASAGGVGREQFF

CDR3 length: 15
D gene: NA
J gene: TRBJ2-7
V gene: TRBV5-4
CDR3 protein: CASSPGGGGSYEQYF

CDR3 length: 15
D gene: TRBD2
J gene: TRBJ2-7
V gene: TRBV2
CDR3 protein: CASSELTSGIYEQYF

CDR3 length: 15
D gene: NA
J gene: TRBJ2-2
V gene: TRBV9
CDR3 protein: CAGSYMGAFTGELFF

CDR3 length: 13
D gene: NA
J gene: TRBJ2-2
V gene: TRBV28
CDR3 protein: CASTVTNTGELFF

CDR3 length: 12
D gene: NA
J gene: TRBJ2-1
V gene: TRBV11-3
CDR3 protein: CASSSQGNEQFF

CDR3 length: 14
D gene: NA
J gene: TRBJ2-7
V gene: TRBV2
CDR3 protein: CASSSSLPFYEQYF

CDR3 length: 16
D gene: NA
J gene: TRBJ1-4
V gene: TRBV7-9
CDR3 protein: CASSETGASTNEKLFF

CDR3 length: 17
D gene: TRBD2
J gene: TRBJ2-3
V gene: TRBV28
CDR3 protein: CASSYGLAGGRTDTQYF

CDR3 length: 17
D gene: NA
J gene: TRBJ1-3
V gene: TRBV28
CDR3 protein: CASSLRGVGRSGNTIYF

CDR3 length: 17
D gene: TRBD2
J gene: TRBJ2-3
V gene: TRBV10-3
CDR3 protein: CAIWLAGGPSLTDTQYF

CDR3 length: 16
D gene: TRBD2
J gene: TRBJ2-1
V gene: TRBV4-1
CDR3 protein: CASSQASGRPYNEQFF

CDR3 length: 14
D gene: NA
J gene: TRBJ1-2
V gene: TRBV28
CDR3 protein: CASSLPYVDYGYTF

CDR3 length: 15
D gene: TRBD2
J gene: TRBJ2-3
V gene: TRBV7-6
CDR3 protein: CASSGGLASTDTQYF

CDR3 length: 18
D gene: TRBD2
J gene: TRBJ2-5
V gene: TRBV4-1
CDR3 protein: CASSQGVSGGLGGETQYF

CDR3 length: 14
D gene: NA
J gene: TRBJ1-2
V gene: TRBV4-3
CDR3 protein: CASSQDQQVPYYTF

CDR3 length: 16
D gene: NA
J gene: TRBJ1-3
V gene: TRBV28
CDR3 protein: CASSLGQVLSGNTIYF

CDR3 length: 13
D gene: NA
J gene: TRBJ1-2
V gene: TRBV28
CDR3 protein: CASSFQGNYGYTF

CDR3 length: 14
D gene: NA
J gene: TRBJ2-5
V gene: TRBV4-3
CDR3 protein: CASSQGLGRETQYF

CDR3 length: 15
D gene: TRBD2
J gene: TRBJ2-1
V gene: TRBV29-1
CDR3 protein: CSVGGSGGSNNEQFF

CDR3 length: 13
D gene: NA
J gene: TRBJ1-1
V gene: TRBV30
CDR3 protein: CASQTWEVTEAFF

CDR3 length: 19
D gene: TRBD1
J gene: TRBJ1-5
V gene: TRBV7-8
CDR3 protein: CASSSSFPGQGRGNQPQHF

CDR3 length: 12
D gene: TRBD1
J gene: TRBJ1-1
V gene: TRBV29-1
CDR3 protein: CSVANRGIEAFF

CDR3 length: 13
D gene: NA
J gene: TRBJ2-1
V gene: TRBV28
CDR3 protein: CASSVRGDNEQFF

CDR3 length: 13
D gene: NA
J gene: TRBJ2-5
V gene: TRBV10-3
CDR3 protein: CAISASSPETQYF

CDR3 length: 15
D gene: TRBD1
J gene: TRBJ1-2
V gene: TRBV19
CDR3 protein: CASTKGTGGNYGYTF

CDR3 length: 14
D gene: NA
J gene: TRBJ1-1
V gene: TRBV11-2
CDR3 protein: CASSLDGADTEAFF

CDR3 length: 15
D gene: TRBD1
J gene: TRBJ1-2
V gene: TRBV9
CDR3 protein: CASSSSPGTGLGYTF